A single sample gave rise to the 29 T cell receptor beta chains below, sequenced in a study of blood T cell repertoires in COVID-19. Libraries were prepared by immunoSEQ multiplex PCR; TCRdb keeps only in-frame clonotypes and omits some of them. Among about 280,000 clones, 85% to 90% were seen once, and the ten largest hold over 3.5%. The sample taken for sequencing was PBMCs or T cells enriched from blood (not recorded which). These TCRs come from a woman aged 25 to 39 with acute COVID-19.

The rearrangement links TRBV28 to TRBJ1-2; 8 bases are shared with TRBD1. In germline, CDR1 is MDHEN, CDR2 SYDVKM. The CDR3 is 14 residues long. V was pared by 3 bases and J by 4 bases, with 4 bases of the junction left unmatched. CDR3 in DNA: TGTGCCAGCAGTTTGGCGACAGGGGTCTATGGCTACACCTTC. Residues: CASSLATGVYGYTF.

The genes are TRBV18 and TRBJ1-5; 10 bases are shared with TRBD1. The V segment lost 6 bases and the J segment 3 bases; nucleotides outside the gene matches: 5. The V gene's germline CDR1 is KGHSH and CDR2 LQKENI. This CDR3 is built from 15 residues. The chain's CDR3 is CASSDGTGVNQPQHF. For the CDR3, the DNA is TGTGCCAGCTCGGACGGGACAGGGGTCAATCAGCCCCAGCATTTT. The whole variable domain, filled in from reference TRBV18 and TRBJ1-5, reads NAGVMQNPRHLVRRRGQEARLRCSPMKGHSHVYWYRQLPEEGLKFMVYLQKENIIDESGMPKERFSAEFPKEGPSILRIQQVVRGDSAAYFCASSDGTGVNQPQHFGDGTRLSIL.

The V call is TRBV6-5, the J call TRBJ2-5; D possibly corresponds to TRBD1 (5 bases). The CDR3 spans 12 residues. Trimming stripped 8 bases from V and 0 bases from J, with 7 bases between. The germline V gene encodes CDR1 MNHEY and CDR2 SVGAGI. CDR3 loop: CASQGDQETQYF. CDR3 coding DNA: TGTGCCAGCCAAGGGGACCAAGAGACCCAGTACTTC.

This clone is a singleton in its sample. The CDR3 region is CASSRSGGTSGTGGLGYNEQFF. CDR3 DNA sequence: TGCGCCAGCAGCAGATCTGGAGGGACTAGCGGGACAGGGGGTCTTGGCTACAATGAGCAGTTCTTC. This chain links TRBV5-1 with TRBJ2-1; TRBD2 agrees at 13 bases. This CDR3 comprises 22 residues. Germline-derived CDR1 and CDR2 are SGHRS and YFSETQ. The junction had 22 bases not matched to a gene; V was cut back by 4 bases and J by 3 bases.

The CDR3 coding sequence is TGTGCCAGCAGCCGATCGGAGGGGGCGGGGAATGGCTACACCTTC. Protein product: CASSRSEGAGNGYTF. The chain carries TRBV7-3 and TRBJ1-2; 7 bases agree with TRBD1. CDR1 is SGHTA and CDR2 is FQGTGA in the germline V gene. The CDR3 consists of 15 residues. V lost 5 bases to trimming and J lost 6 bases; unmatched junction nucleotides: 12. The complete variable domain, with remaining parts taken from reference TRBV7-3 and TRBJ1-2, reads GAGVSQTPSNKVTEKGKYVELRCDPISGHTALYWYRQSLGQGPEFLIYFQGTGAADDSGLPNDRFFAVRPEGSVSTLKIQRTERGDSAVYLCASSRSEGAGNGYTFGSGTRLTVV.

In this sample, this clone turned up once. The gene calls are TRBV9 and TRBJ2-3; no firm D call. The germline gives CDR1 SGDLS, CDR2 YYNGEE. CDR3 length equals 14 residues. Between the trimmed V and J ends, which lost 5 bases and 4 bases, there was a span of 14 bases. The CDR3 is CASSDFRDADTQYF. DNA for the CDR3: TGTGCCAGCAGTGACTTCCGTGACGCAGATACGCAGTATTTT. The full variable domain, in which reference TRBV9 and TRBJ2-3 provide the parts outside the CDR3, is DSGVTQTPKHLITATGQRVTLRCSPRSGDLSVYWYQQSLDQGLQFLIQYYNGEERAKGNILERFSAQQFPDLHSELNLSSLELGDSALYFCASSDFRDADTQYFGPGTRLTVL.

The genes are TRBV5-1 and TRBJ2-7; TRBD2 agrees at 8 bases. Per germline, CDR1 SGHRS and CDR2 YFSETQ. With V trimmed by 1 base and J by 4 bases, 7 bases remained unmatched. This CDR3 has 15 residues. CDR3 sequence (DNA): TGCGCCAGCAGCTTGTGGAGCGGGAGTGGATACGAGCAGTACTTC. Encoded protein: CASSLWSGSGYEQYF.

The chain couples TRBV7-3 to TRBJ2-1, with D hard to call. Per germline, CDR1 SGHTA and CDR2 FQGTGA. This CDR3 spans 15 amino acids. Trimming left V 5 bases short and J 4 bases short, with 15 bases between. The CDR3: CASSPRQIVYNEQFF. In DNA, the CDR3 is TGTGCCAGCAGCCCCCGCCAGATTGTATACAATGAGCAGTTCTTC.

The chain recombines TRBV28 with TRBJ2-7, with 13 nucleotides matching TRBD2. V dropped 6 bases and J dropped 2; count of bases not matched to a gene: 10. Germline V gene data show CDR1 as MDHEN and CDR2 as SYDVKM. The CDR3 runs 17 residues. This CDR3 reads CASRFRTSGSFPYEQYF. CDR3 bases: TGTGCCAGCAGATTTAGGACTAGCGGGAGTTTTCCCTACGAGCAGTACTTC.

The chain carries TRBV14 and TRBJ2-2, with D perhaps matching TRBD1 (6 bases). CDR3 length: 17 amino acids. Trimming pared 0 bases from V and 3 bases from J, leaving 14 bases between. Germline CDR1 is SGHDN and CDR2 is FVKESK. The CDR3 DNA sequence: TGTGCCAGCAGCCAAGATCGAATACAGGGTTACACCGGGGAGCTGTTTTTT. The encoded protein is CASSQDRIQGYTGELFF.

The V and J genes are TRBV7-3 and TRBJ2-2; the D gene is possibly TRBD1 (6 bases). CDR3 size: 15 residues. Germline loops: CDR1 SGHTA, CDR2 FQGTGA. The germline V and J ends were trimmed by 0 bases and 3 bases, with 8 bases remaining between them. CDR3 sequence (DNA): TGTGCCAGCAGCTTAACGGGACAAGACACCGGGGAGCTGTTTTTT. It specifies CASSLTGQDTGELFF.

The count of this clone is one. The chain is built from TRBV4-1 and TRBJ1-1; 10 bases fit TRBD1. Germline V gives CDR1 MGHRA, CDR2 YSYEKL. The V segment lost 4 bases and the J segment 3 bases; nucleotides outside the gene matches: 11. The CDR3 runs to 17 residues. CDR3 DNA: TGCGCCAGCAGCCCTCGTGTGACAGGGGGCCGAGACACTGAAGCTTTCTTT. The encoded protein is CASSPRVTGGRDTEAFF.

The rearrangement links TRBV7-9 to TRBJ2-2; 7 bases are a match to TRBD1. J gave up 2 bases and V 7 bases, and 10 bases lay outside the gene matches. The length of the CDR3 is 16 residues. Germline loops: CDR1 SEHNR, CDR2 FQNEAQ (reference sequence). The CDR3 DNA reads as TGTGCCAGCACCCACGGGACAGACCTCAACACCGGGGAGCTGTTTTTT. Amino acid sequence: CASTHGTDLNTGELFF.

The CDR3 region has the DNA TGTGCCAGCACCCCATGGGGGGAGGGAGAGACCCAGTACTTC. As protein: CASTPWGEGETQYF. V usage is TRBV25-1 and J usage is TRBJ2-5; 7 bases agree with TRBD2. The CDR3 has 14 residues. V lost 7 bases to trimming and J lost 4 bases; unmatched junction nucleotides: 9. Germline CDR1 and CDR2: MGHDK and SYGVNS.

This clone was detected a few times. The rearrangement links TRBV3-1 (or the pseudogene TRBV3-2) to TRBJ1-2, with TRBD1 as a possible D gene (5 bases). Per the germline V gene, CDR1 is LGHDT and CDR2 is YNNKEL (reference sequence). With 4 bases removed from V and 7 bases from J, the gap between germline ends came to 13 bases. CDR3 size: 13 residues. In DNA form, the CDR3 reads TGTGCCAGCAGCCCTTGGGACTCTTCTGGCTACACCTTC. It translates to CASSPWDSSGYTF.

The V call is TRBV20-1, the J call TRBJ2-1; 12 bases match TRBD2. Trimming removed 3 bases from V and 4 bases from J; junction bases left unmatched: 7. Germline V gene data show CDR1 as DFQATT and CDR2 as SNEGSKA (reference sequence). The CDR3 runs to 16 residues. The DNA of the CDR3 is TGCAGTGCTAGTGGTGCACTAGCGGGAGGATACAATGAGCAGTTCTTC. Protein sequence: CSASGALAGGYNEQFF.

The chain employs TRBV7-8 and TRBJ1-5, with 12 bases lining up with TRBD1. CDR1 SGHVS and CDR2 FQNEAQ come from the germline V gene. This CDR3 has 14 residues. Trimming removed 10 bases from V and 4 bases from J; junction bases left unmatched: 5. The CDR3 region is CATRDRGPNQPQHF. CDR3 bases: TGTGCCACCCGGGACAGGGGGCCTAATCAGCCCCAGCATTTT.

This chain links TRBV3-1 (or the pseudogene TRBV3-2) with TRBJ1-3, with 8 bases aligning to TRBD1. Germline V gene lookup returns CDR1 LGHDT and CDR2 YNNKEL (reference sequence). The CDR3 covers 16 residues. V gave up 6 bases and J gave up 3 bases; unmatched junction bases: 10. The CDR3 region has the DNA TGTGCCAGCAGGACCGGACAGGGAGAAAGTGGAAACACCATATATTTT. Its translation is CASRTGQGESGNTIYF.

DNA of the CDR3: TGTGCCAGCAGCCAAGGAATAAGGGGGCTAGGTGAAAAACTGTTTTTT. Its translation: CASSQGIRGLGEKLFF. The chain joins TRBV3-1 (or the pseudogene TRBV3-2) to TRBJ1-4; TRBD1 aligns across 7 bases. Trimming took 1 base from V and 7 from J; bases not matched to a gene: 9. Germline V gene sequence: CDR1 LGHDT, CDR2 YNNKEL (reference sequence). This CDR3 contains 16 residues.

The rearrangement links TRBV29-1 to TRBJ2-1; 8 bases agree with TRBD2. Losses at the gene ends were 3 bases for V and 8 bases for J; bases not matched to a gene: 9. The CDR3 loop spans 14 amino acids. Germline CDR1 is SQVTM and CDR2 is ANQGSEA. The CDR3 loop reads CSVELAGNLYEQFF. In nucleotides, the CDR3 is TGCAGCGTTGAGCTAGCGGGTAATTTATATGAGCAGTTCTTC.

The rearrangement uses TRBV28 and TRBJ1-2; D is perhaps TRBD1 (5 bases). The germline CDR1 and CDR2 sequences are MDHEN and SYDVKM. The CDR3 covers 14 residues. The V and J ends lost 3 bases and 5 bases respectively, with 13 bases between them. CDR3 DNA sequence: TGTGCCAGCAGTTTGGGGCTTGTTAGGTATGGCTACACCTTC. It codes for CASSLGLVRYGYTF.

The V call is TRBV3-1 (or the pseudogene TRBV3-2), the J call TRBJ2-2, with D perhaps TRBD2 (5 bases). Trimming took off 6 bases at V and 4 bases at J, with 12 bases between the two ends. The CDR3 covers 14 residues. The germline gives CDR1 LGHDT, CDR2 YNNKEL (reference sequence). CDR3 in DNA: TGTGCCAGCAGTGTTAAAGAGGGCACCGGGGAGCTGTTTTTT. Translated: CASSVKEGTGELFF.

V and J are TRBV30 and TRBJ2-4; 9 bases line up with TRBD2. The J segment lost 3 bases and the V segment lost 7 bases, leaving 7 bases of the junction unmatched. This CDR3 contains 14 residues. Germline V lookup: CDR1 GTSNPN, CDR2 SVGIG (reference sequence). The CDR3 DNA follows: TGTGCCTCCAGCGGGGGGCTGGACAAAAACATTCAGTACTTC. This codes for CASSGGLDKNIQYF. Combining the CDR3 with reference TRBV30 and TRBJ2-4 gives the whole variable domain SQTIHQWPATLVQPVGSPLSLECTVEGTSNPNLYWYRQAAGRGLQLLFYSVGIGQISSEVPQNLSASRPQDRQFILSSKKLLLSDSGFYLCASSGGLDKNIQYFGAGTRLSVL.

This sequence joins TRBV25-1 and TRBJ2-7, with TRBD1 as a possible D gene (6 bases). The CDR3 extends over 15 amino acids. V was shortened by 1 base and J by 0 bases, with 10 bases between the two germline ends. From germline, CDR1 is MGHDK and CDR2 SYGVNS. The CDR3 region is CASSESFRGSYEQYF. In DNA, the CDR3 is TGTGCCAGCAGTGAATCATTCAGGGGCTCCTACGAGCAGTACTTC.

The rearrangement joins TRBV9 to TRBJ2-5; D not certain. The CDR3 totals 13 residues. Germline CDR1 SGDLS, CDR2 YYNGEE. V lost 0 bases and J 2 bases, leaving 5 bases between the germline ends. This CDR3 is CASSVGTQETQYF. Written as DNA, the CDR3 is TGTGCCAGCAGCGTAGGCACACAAGAGACCCAGTACTTC. The entire variable domain, with the rest obtained from reference TRBV9 and TRBJ2-5, is as follows: DSGVTQTPKHLITATGQRVTLRCSPRSGDLSVYWYQQSLDQGLQFLIQYYNGEERAKGNILERFSAQQFPDLHSELNLSSLELGDSALYFCASSVGTQETQYFGPGTRLLVL.

The CDR3: CASSGVSGHNEQFF. The CDR3 DNA reads TGTGCCAGCAGTGGGGTAAGCGGCCACAATGAGCAGTTCTTC. The rearrangement uses TRBV27 and TRBJ2-1; weak D call: TRBD2 (5 bases). The CDR3 is 14 amino acids. V was cut by 5 bases and J by 5 bases, with 13 bases left in between. Germline V gene data show CDR1 as MNHEY and CDR2 as SMNVEV (reference sequence).

The chain has TRBV21-1 and TRBJ2-3; the DNA was not compared with TRBD2, the D call given in the table. TRBV21-1 is a recognized pseudogene. The CDR3 totals 18 residues. The CDR3 DNA reads as TGTGCCAGCAGCAAATGCGGGAGGCGTCAATACAGCACAGATACGCAGTATTTT. Amino acid sequence: CASSKCGRRQYSTDTQYF.

The chain uses TRBV5-6 and TRBJ2-7; TRBD1 agrees at 7 bases. This CDR3 comprises 15 residues. Germline-derived CDR1 and CDR2 are SGHDT and YYEEEE. The V and J ends lost 0 bases and 5 bases, in that order; junction bases with no gene match: 8. The CDR3 DNA sequence: TGTGCCAGCAGCTTGGGACAGGGAGTCCCCCACGAGCAGTACTTC. It is translated as CASSLGQGVPHEQYF.

The rearrangement joins TRBV5-1 to TRBJ2-7, with 7 positions matching TRBD1. The CDR3 sequence is 14 residues long. The ends lost 1 base at V and 3 bases at J; junction bases unmatched: 4. Germline V gene lookup returns CDR1 SGHRS and CDR2 YFSETQ. CDR3 DNA: TGCGCCAGCAGCTTGACAGGGGAGTTCTACGAGCAGTACTTC. Its translation: CASSLTGEFYEQYF.